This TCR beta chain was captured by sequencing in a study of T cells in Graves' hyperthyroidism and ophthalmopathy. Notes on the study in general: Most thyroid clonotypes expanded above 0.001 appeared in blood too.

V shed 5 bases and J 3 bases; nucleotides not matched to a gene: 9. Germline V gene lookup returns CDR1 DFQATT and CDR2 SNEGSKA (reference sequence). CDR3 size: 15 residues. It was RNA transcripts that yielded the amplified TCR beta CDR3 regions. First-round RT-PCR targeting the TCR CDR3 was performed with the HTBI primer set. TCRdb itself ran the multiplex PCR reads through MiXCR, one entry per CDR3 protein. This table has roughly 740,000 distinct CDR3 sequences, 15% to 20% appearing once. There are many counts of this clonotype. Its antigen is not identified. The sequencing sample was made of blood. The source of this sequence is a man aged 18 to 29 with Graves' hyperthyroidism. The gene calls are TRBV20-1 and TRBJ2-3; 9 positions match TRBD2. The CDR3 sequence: CSAGPASGKTDTQYF. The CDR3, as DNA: TGCAGTGCTGGTCCGGCTAGCGGGAAAACAGATACGCAGTATTTT.